This paragraph covers one T cell receptor beta chain sequence. Its antigen is not identified. TCRdb recomputed calls from the RACE reads with MiXCR, one row per CDR3 protein. Here the sample spans more than 85,000 distinct CDR3 sequences, roughly 11% being singletons. Stated time point: patch test 2, 6 weeks after DPC sensitization. Documented treatment: therapeutic diphenylcyclopropenone sensitization with weekly scalp DPC. The study extracted total RNA from unfractionated whole blood. This entry comes from a study of human T cells and chemical hapten exposure. The wider study: 2% DPC applied to an approximately 2 cm by approximately 2 cm arm area sensitized donors. Overall study results and limits: Patch test score rose with PT1 expanded TCRs, significant at 8, 16, 32, not 4.

Sample: whole blood, taken in connection with sensitization to the hapten diphenylcyclopropenone (DPC). This TCR was sampled from a man aged 35-49 years with alopecia areata. Some clones in this sample may be carry-over from other donors' samples.

CDR3 DNA sequence: TGTGCCAGCAGTCCGGGACAGGGGGCCGGGGGCACCGGGGAGCTGTTTTTT. Its translation is CASSPGQGAGGTGELFF. This chain uses TRBV27 with TRBJ2-2; 12 bases line up with TRBD1. Trimming cost V 5 bases and J 4 bases; bases outside gene matches: 8. Germline V gene data show CDR1 as MNHEY and CDR2 as SMNVEV (reference sequence). CDR3 length: 17 residues.